The clone carrying this TCR beta chain was seen a handful of times. The data stem from a study of TIL therapy for anti-PD-1-resistant metastatic lung cancer. The CDR3 consists of 15 residues. Germline CDR1 reads SEHNR; CDR2 reads FQNEAQ (reference sequence). V lost 7 bases and J lost 3; bases outside the gene matches: 9. This was the immunoSEQ v3 assay. Each library reached 1.9 million or so read pairs, or roughly 4.5-6.5 million at deep level. TCRdb keeps only in-frame clones here, not all; method: immunoSEQ multiplex PCR. The table records under 60,000 clones, 80% to 90% of them present only once. Stated time point: pre-treatment sample, taken before nivolumab and TIL therapy. Patients were adults with stage 4 NSCLC.

This sample comprised blood, obtained at baseline. V and J are TRBV7-9 and TRBJ2-3; 8 bases agree with TRBD2. The receptor was derived from a person aged 25 to 80 with non-small cell lung cancer. The CDR3 DNA follows: TGTGCCAGCACCCAGATACTAGCGGAGACAGATACGCAGTATTTT. Translated, it gives CASTQILAETDTQYF.